The 28 T cell receptor beta chains listed next were all sequenced from one sample in a study of blood T cell repertoires in COVID-19. The table came from immunoSEQ multiplex PCR; TCRdb's copy has only in-frame clones and leaves some out. The sample lists roughly 17,000 clones; about 80% were seen once. Material: peripheral blood. These receptors all stem from a man aged 60 to 69 with active or convalescent COVID-19.

This chain joins TRBV4-1 and TRBJ1-4; 8 nucleotides line up with TRBD1. CDR1 MGHRA and CDR2 YSYEKL come from the germline V gene. The CDR3 runs 15 residues. Losses at the gene ends were 1 base for V and 8 bases for J; bases not matched to a gene: 6. This CDR3 is CASSQGGTGEEKLFF. The CDR3 DNA reads TGCGCCAGCAGCCAAGGTGGGACAGGCGAAGAAAAACTGTTTTTT.

The sample holds a few counts of this clone. The chain employs TRBV7-9 and TRBJ1-3, with D perhaps matching TRBD1 (6 bases). V shed 5 bases and J shed 4 bases, with 18 bases lying between them. The CDR3 has 16 amino acids. CDR1 and CDR2 (germline): SEHNR, FQNEAQ (reference sequence). The CDR3 region is CASSLVIQGKGNTIYF. CDR3 DNA sequence: TGTGCCAGCAGCCTCGTAATACAGGGAAAGGGAAACACCATATATTTT.

This clone was recorded only once. The chain carries TRBV7-9 and TRBJ1-1; D uncertain. Trimming pared 8 bases from V and 1 base from J, leaving 11 bases between. Germline CDR1 reads SEHNR; CDR2 reads FQNEAQ (reference sequence). This CDR3 contains 13 residues. The CDR3 sequence is CASSPEGNTEAFF. In DNA form, the CDR3 reads TGTGCCAGCTCCCCAGAGGGGAACACTGAAGCTTTCTTT.

The rearrangement joins TRBV2 to TRBJ2-2; D is possibly TRBD1 (5 bases). CDR3 length equals 15 residues. Trimming cost V 5 bases and J 6 bases, with 16 bases left between them. Germline loops: CDR1 SNHLY, CDR2 FYNNEI. The CDR3 DNA follows: TGTGCCAGCAGTTCGGGTCAGGGAAGGTCCGGGGAGCTGTTTTTT. Amino acids: CASSSGQGRSGELFF.

This sequence joins TRBV5-1 and TRBJ1-5; 7 nucleotides line up with TRBD1. CDR1 and CDR2 from the germline V gene are SGHRS and YFSETQ. The CDR3 sequence is 15 residues long. The junction had 6 bases not matched to a gene; V was cut back by 0 bases and J by 6 bases. The chain's CDR3 is CASSLEGTVSQPQHF. For the CDR3, the DNA is TGCGCCAGCAGCTTGGAAGGGACAGTAAGTCAGCCCCAGCATTTT. The full variable domain, its missing parts supplied by reference TRBV5-1 and TRBJ1-5, is KAGVTQTPRYLIKTRGQQVTLSCSPISGHRSVSWYQQTPGQGLQFLFEYFSETQRNKGNFPGRFSGRQFSNSRSEMNVSTLELGDSALYLCASSLEGTVSQPQHFGDGTRLSIL.

This sequence joins TRBV3-1 (or the pseudogene TRBV3-2) and TRBJ2-2; D might be TRBD2 (6 bases). The germline gives CDR1 LGHDT, CDR2 YNNKEL (reference sequence). With 0 bases removed from V and 2 bases from J, the gap between germline ends came to 10 bases. The CDR3 extends over 16 amino acids. DNA of the CDR3: TGTGCCAGCAGCCAAGAAAGGGGACTTAACACCGGGGAGCTGTTTTTT. The encoded protein is CASSQERGLNTGELFF.

The V and J genes are TRBV6-5 and TRBJ2-7; possible D gene TRBD1, 7 bases. Germline V gene data show CDR1 as MNHEY and CDR2 as SVGAGI. The CDR3 covers 15 residues. V was trimmed by 8 bases and J by 9 bases, leaving 26 bases between them. CDR3 sequence reads: CASRSAGQHFLGQYF. CDR3 nucleotide sequence: TGTGCCAGCCGGTCGGCGGGACAGCATTTTCTGGGGCAGTACTTC.

The sample holds a few counts of this clone. This rearrangement joins TRBV19 to TRBJ1-5, with a tentative D call TRBD1 (5 bases). In germline, CDR1 is LNHDA, CDR2 SQIVND (reference sequence). The CDR3 is made up of 16 amino acids. V was pared by 3 bases and J by 6 bases, with 18 bases between. CDR3 DNA sequence: TGTGCCAGTAGTATTAAGGGACGCCGGAGGGGTCAGCCCCAGCATTTT. Its translation is CASSIKGRRRGQPQHF.

The chain couples TRBV4-2 to TRBJ1-3, with 7 bases identical to TRBD1. Germline CDR1 is LGHNA and CDR2 is YNFKEQ. This CDR3 spans 17 amino acids. Trimming removed 4 bases from V and 2 bases from J; junction bases left unmatched: 11. DNA of the CDR3: TGTGCCAGCAGCCCGTCCCGGGACAGAGACCCTGGAAACACCATATATTTT. Its protein is CASSPSRDRDPGNTIYF.

The chain uses TRBV3-1 (or the pseudogene TRBV3-2) and TRBJ2-3, with D hard to call. Per germline, CDR1 LGHDT and CDR2 YNNKEL (reference sequence). This CDR3 spans 16 amino acids. Trimming pared 0 bases from V and 1 base from J, leaving 11 bases between. The CDR3, as DNA: TGTGCCAGCAGCCAAGACTTGTTACCGGGCACAGATACGCAGTATTTT. This sequence encodes CASSQDLLPGTDTQYF.

The V gene is TRBV6-5, the J gene TRBJ2-7, with a tentative D call TRBD1 (6 bases). The V gene's germline CDR1 is MNHEY and CDR2 SVGAGI. The CDR3 is 12 residues long. V was trimmed by 8 bases and J by 2 bases, leaving 10 bases between them. CDR3 amino acids: CASGRGPYEQYF. In nucleotides, the CDR3 is TGTGCCAGCGGCAGGGGTCCCTACGAGCAGTACTTC.

J is TRBJ2-3 and V is TRBV4-2; D possibly corresponds to TRBD2 (6 bases). CDR1 is LGHNA, CDR2 YNFKEQ, per germline. V was shortened by 2 bases and J by 0 bases, with 9 bases between the two germline ends. This CDR3 has 15 amino acids. The CDR3 DNA reads as TGTGCCAGCAGCCAAATAGCGGCGAGCACAGATACGCAGTATTTT. Amino acids: CASSQIAASTDTQYF.

This chain links TRBV12-3 or TRBV12-4 with TRBJ1-4, with a tentative D call TRBD1 (6 bases). The CDR3 sequence is 13 residues long. V gave up 7 bases and J gave up 8 bases, with 14 bases separating them. This chain's CDR3 is CASKKGQREKLFF. The CDR3 DNA reads as TGTGCCAGCAAAAAAGGACAGAGAGAAAAACTGTTTTTT.

The V gene is TRBV5-1, the J gene TRBJ2-3, with D unclear. CDR3 length: 14 amino acids. Germline CDR1 SGHRS, CDR2 YFSETQ. The V gene lost 1 base and the J gene lost 4 bases, with 10 bases spanning the gap. Written as DNA, the CDR3 is TGCGCCAGCAGCTTGCCTGGGCCAGCAGATACGCAGTATTTT. It yields the protein CASSLPGPADTQYF.

The chain combines TRBV12-3 or TRBV12-4 with TRBJ1-1; 7 bases line up with TRBD1. The CDR3 covers 13 residues. J gave up 8 bases and V 4 bases, and 7 bases lay outside the gene matches. The CDR3 is CASSSGTAVEAFF. The DNA of the CDR3 is TGTGCCAGCAGTTCCGGGACAGCGGTAGAAGCTTTCTTT.

This sequence joins TRBV4-1 and TRBJ2-5, with 10 bases aligning to TRBD2. Per germline, CDR1 MGHRA and CDR2 YSYEKL. V lost 1 base to trimming and J lost 13 bases; unmatched junction nucleotides: 12. CDR3 length: 15 residues. The CDR3 is CASSQVSQRGGLRYF. The CDR3, as DNA: TGCGCCAGCAGCCAAGTTTCCCAGCGGGGGGGCTTGAGGTACTTC.

The J gene is TRBJ1-5, the V gene TRBV3-1 (or the pseudogene TRBV3-2); D is perhaps TRBD1 (5 bases). The length of the CDR3 is 13 residues. The V and J ends lost 6 bases and 7 bases respectively, with 13 bases between them. Germline V gene data show CDR1 as LGHDT and CDR2 as YNNKEL (reference sequence). The CDR3 is CASSRGIGQPQHF. The CDR3 bases are TGTGCCAGCAGTCGGGGGATTGGCCAGCCCCAGCATTTT.

Only a few counts were recorded for this clone. This same CDR3 is encoded by further DNA sequences in the sample. The chain carries TRBV7-9 and TRBJ2-5; the D is unclear. The CDR3 length is 13 residues. V lost 3 bases and J lost 1, with 6 bases in between. Per germline, CDR1 SEHNR and CDR2 FQNEAQ (reference sequence). The CDR3: CASSFGGQETQYF. The CDR3 bases are TGTGCCAGCAGCTTCGGTGGCCAAGAGACCCAGTACTTC. The full variable domain, in which reference TRBV7-9 and TRBJ2-5 provide the parts outside the CDR3, is DTGVSQNPRHKITKRGQNVTFRCDPISEHNRLYWYRQTLGQGPEFLTYFQNEAQLEKSRLLSDRFSAERPKGSFSTLEIQRTEQGDSAMYLCASSFGGQETQYFGPGTRLLVL.

CDR3 amino acids: CASSLAGYQETQYF. The CDR3 DNA reads as TGTGCCAGCAGCCTAGCTGGCTACCAAGAGACCCAGTACTTC. The rearrangement uses TRBV11-2 and TRBJ2-5; TRBD2 is a possible D gene (5 bases). CDR1 and CDR2 from the germline V gene are SGHAT and FQNNGV. The CDR3 spans 14 residues. Trimming pared 5 bases from V and 0 bases from J, leaving 10 bases between.

The rearrangement joins TRBV3-1 (or the pseudogene TRBV3-2) to TRBJ1-3, with D unclear. This CDR3 is 13 amino acids long. In germline, CDR1 is LGHDT, CDR2 YNNKEL (reference sequence). V was clipped by 0 bases and J by 8 bases, with 8 bases between them. The CDR3 spells CASSQDYRDTIYF. The CDR3 DNA sequence: TGTGCCAGCAGCCAAGATTACAGAGACACCATATATTTT.

The chain combines TRBV2 with TRBJ1-1; TRBD1 matches 9 bases. The V gene's germline CDR1 is SNHLY and CDR2 FYNNEI. Trimming took 6 bases from V and 4 from J; bases not matched to a gene: 6. The CDR3 totals 14 residues. The chain's CDR3 is CASRLGQGSTEAFF. CDR3 DNA: TGTGCCAGCAGACTGGGACAGGGAAGCACTGAAGCTTTCTTT. Full variable domain (rest looked up from reference TRBV2 and TRBJ1-1): EPEVTQTPSHQVTQMGQEVILRCVPISNHLYFYWYRQILGQKVEFLVSFYNNEISEKSEIFDDQFSVERPDGSNFTLKIRSTKLEDSAMYFCASRLGQGSTEAFFGQGTRLTVV.

The CDR3 spells CASSNQRRPQETQYF. Written as DNA, the CDR3 is TGTGCCAGCAGCAATCAGCGCAGACCCCAAGAGACCCAGTACTTC. The chain couples TRBV3-1 (or the pseudogene TRBV3-2) to TRBJ2-5; unclear D gene. This CDR3 is 15 amino acids long. Germline-derived CDR1 and CDR2 are LGHDT and YNNKEL (reference sequence). Trimming took off 5 bases at V and 1 base at J, with 14 bases between the two ends.

This clone has only one observation. The V gene is TRBV27, the J gene TRBJ1-6; 7 nucleotides line up with TRBD1. Trimming at V came to 5 bases and at J to 5 bases, leaving 24 bases not matched to a gene. Germline V CDR1 and CDR2: MNHEY, SMNVEV (reference sequence). This CDR3 comprises 21 residues. CDR3 region: CASSRKTGLGSGQQNNSPLHF. The CDR3 DNA reads TGTGCCAGCAGTCGAAAGACAGGGCTCGGTTCCGGTCAGCAAAATAATTCACCCCTCCACTTT.

V and J are TRBV19 and TRBJ2-5; 7 nucleotides agree with TRBD1. Germline CDR1 LNHDA, CDR2 SQIVND (reference sequence). The V and J ends lost 6 bases and 6 bases, in that order; junction bases with no gene match: 10. The length of the CDR3 is 14 residues. The CDR3 sequence: CASSTRTGEKTQYF. The CDR3 DNA is TGTGCCAGTAGCACCCGGACAGGTGAGAAGACCCAGTACTTC.

Only one count was recorded for this clone. CDR3 protein: CASSLDRVNQPQHF. In DNA, the CDR3 is TGTGCCAGCAGCCTCGACAGGGTTAATCAGCCCCAGCATTTT. The chain carries TRBV28 and TRBJ1-5; 7 bases agree with TRBD1. Germline V gene lookup returns CDR1 MDHEN and CDR2 SYDVKM. This CDR3 has 14 residues. V trimming: 6 bases; J trimming: 4 bases; junction bases outside the gene matches: 6.

The chain carries TRBV20-1 and TRBJ1-1, with 10 bases lining up with TRBD1. Germline CDR1 is DFQATT and CDR2 is SNEGSKA (reference sequence). This CDR3 has 11 amino acids. V lost 6 bases to trimming and J lost 14 bases; unmatched junction nucleotides: 9. CDR3 loop: CSATAGTGVFF. The CDR3 DNA reads as TGCAGTGCAACTGCCGGGACAGGGGTGTTCTTT.

The chain links TRBV11-2 to TRBJ2-5, with TRBD2 matching over 10 bases. This CDR3 is built from 15 residues. CDR1 and CDR2 from the germline V gene are SGHAT and FQNNGV. The V and J ends lost 0 bases and 5 bases, in that order; junction bases with no gene match: 3. The CDR3 is CASSLEAGGPETQYF. The CDR3, as DNA: TGTGCCAGCAGCTTAGAAGCGGGGGGGCCGGAGACCCAGTACTTC.

This clone was counted a few times. The genes are TRBV6-5 and TRBJ2-7; D unclear. V shed 0 bases and J shed 2 bases, with 8 bases lying between them. CDR3 length: 14 residues. In germline, CDR1 is MNHEY, CDR2 SVGAGI. CDR3: CASSYSALAYEQYF. In DNA, the CDR3 is TGTGCCAGCAGTTACTCGGCCCTAGCCTACGAGCAGTACTTC.